These 8 T cell receptor beta chains were all obtained from the same sample, sequenced in a study of blood T cell repertoires in COVID-19. Assay: immunoSEQ multiplex PCR; the TCRdb copy retains only in-frame clones and omits some. The repertoire holds 200,000 or so clones, over 75% seen once, with less than 8% in the top ten. Source material: PBMCs or T cells enriched from blood (not recorded which). These receptors were obtained from a man aged 25-40 years in a cohort exposed to, infected with or recovered from COVID-19 (not recorded which).

The V and J genes are TRBV4-2 and TRBJ2-3, with D tentatively TRBD2 (6 bases). Trimming removed 0 bases at V and 3 bases at J, with 13 bases between. The CDR3 extends over 16 amino acids. The germline V gene has CDR1 LGHNA and CDR2 YNFKEQ. The CDR3 sequence is CASSQDRALATDTQYF. The CDR3 nucleotides are TGTGCCAGCAGCCAAGATCGGGCGCTAGCGACAGATACGCAGTATTTT.

The chain carries TRBV27 and TRBJ2-3, with D perhaps TRBD1 (5 bases). The CDR3 contains 15 residues. V was clipped by 7 bases and J by 0 bases, with 14 bases between them. Germline CDR1 MNHEY, CDR2 SMNVEV (reference sequence). The chain's CDR3 is CASKGRSESTDTQYF. The CDR3 bases are TGTGCCAGCAAGGGGCGGAGTGAGAGCACAGATACGCAGTATTTT.

This clone has a handful of counts. Other DNA sequences of this sample code for an identical CDR3. The chain combines TRBV6-2 or TRBV6-3 with TRBJ2-3, with 11 bases lining up with TRBD2. Unmatched junction bases numbered 8, after V lost 6 bases and J lost 6 bases. CDR1 is MNHEY, CDR2 SVGEGT, per germline. This CDR3 is 15 amino acids long. CDR3 in amino acids: CASSPRLAGGDTQYF. In DNA form, the CDR3 reads TGTGCCAGCAGCCCCCGGCTAGCGGGGGGTGATACGCAGTATTTT.

V gene TRBV28 combines with J gene TRBJ2-7, with D maybe TRBD1 (6 bases). The germline V and J ends were trimmed by 2 bases and 8 bases, with 10 bases remaining between them. Germline V gene data show CDR1 as MDHEN and CDR2 as SYDVKM. There are 12 residues in the CDR3. CDR3 loop: CASSLPQGQQYF. In DNA, the CDR3 is TGTGCCAGCAGTTTACCACAGGGTCAGCAGTACTTC. The full variable domain, completed using reference TRBV28 and TRBJ2-7, is DVKVTQSSRYLVKRTGEKVFLECVQDMDHENMFWYRQDPGLGLRLIYFSYDVKMKEKGDIPEGYSVSREKKERFSLILESASTNQTSMYLCASSLPQGQQYFGPGTRLTVT.

The chain has TRBV6-1 and TRBJ1-6; 7 nucleotides line up with TRBD1. This CDR3 contains 15 residues. Trimming at V came to 3 bases and at J to 10 bases, leaving 9 bases not matched to a gene. Germline V gene sequence: CDR1 MNHNS, CDR2 SASEGT. In DNA, the CDR3 is TGTGCCAGCAGTGAGATAAGGCAGGGGGGATCACCCCTCCACTTT. Its protein product is CASSEIRQGGSPLHF.

This clone was seen more than once but under ten times. The V call is TRBV5-1, the J call TRBJ2-5, with TRBD1 as a possible D gene (6 bases). This CDR3 comprises 14 residues. V shed 0 bases and J shed 3 bases, with 9 bases lying between them. Germline CDR1 is SGHRS and CDR2 is YFSETQ. Written as DNA, the CDR3 is TGCGCCAGCAGCTTGGCGCAGGGGAAAGAGACCCAGTACTTC. As protein: CASSLAQGKETQYF. Variable domain in full (rest from reference TRBV5-1 and TRBJ2-5): KAGVTQTPRYLIKTRGQQVTLSCSPISGHRSVSWYQQTPGQGLQFLFEYFSETQRNKGNFPGRFSGRQFSNSRSEMNVSTLELGDSALYLCASSLAQGKETQYFGPGTRLLVL.

The chain recombines TRBV7-2 with TRBJ2-7; D ambiguous. V was pared by 1 base and J by 0 bases, with 7 bases between. This CDR3 region has 14 residues. Germline V gene lookup returns CDR1 SGHTA and CDR2 FQGNSA. The CDR3 nucleotides read TGTGCCAGCAGCTTAGTTGGCGGCTCCTACGAGCAGTACTTC. This codes for CASSLVGGSYEQYF. The whole variable domain, filled in from reference TRBV7-2 and TRBJ2-7, reads GAGVSQSPSNKVTEKGKDVELRCDPISGHTALYWYRQSLGQGLEFLIYFQGNSAPDKSGLPSDRFSAERTGGSVSTLTIQRTQQEDSAVYLCASSLVGGSYEQYFGPGTRLTVT.

This chain connects TRBV7-2 to TRBJ2-7, with TRBD2 as a possible D gene (7 bases). V was trimmed by 5 bases and J by 4 bases, leaving 15 bases between them. The CDR3 extends over 14 amino acids. The germline gives CDR1 SGHTA, CDR2 FQGNSA. CDR3 bases: TGTGCCAGCAGCAATAGGGGGGGCCCATACGAGCAGTACTTC. This gives the protein CASSNRGGPYEQYF. Full variable domain (missing parts from reference TRBV7-2 and TRBJ2-7): GAGVSQSPSNKVTEKGKDVELRCDPISGHTALYWYRQSLGQGLEFLIYFQGNSAPDKSGLPSDRFSAERTGGSVSTLTIQRTQQEDSAVYLCASSNRGGPYEQYFGPGTRLTVT.